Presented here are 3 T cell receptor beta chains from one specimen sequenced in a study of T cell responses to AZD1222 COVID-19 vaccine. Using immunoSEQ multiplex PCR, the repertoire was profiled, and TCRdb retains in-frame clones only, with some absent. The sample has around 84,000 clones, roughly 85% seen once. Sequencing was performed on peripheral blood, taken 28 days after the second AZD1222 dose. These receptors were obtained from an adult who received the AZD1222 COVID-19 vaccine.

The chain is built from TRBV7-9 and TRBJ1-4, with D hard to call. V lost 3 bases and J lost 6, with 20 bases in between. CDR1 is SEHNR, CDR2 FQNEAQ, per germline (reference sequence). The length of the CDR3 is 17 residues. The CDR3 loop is CASSLFSTQESDEKLFF. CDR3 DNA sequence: TGTGCCAGCAGCTTGTTCTCTACGCAGGAGAGCGATGAAAAACTGTTTTTT.

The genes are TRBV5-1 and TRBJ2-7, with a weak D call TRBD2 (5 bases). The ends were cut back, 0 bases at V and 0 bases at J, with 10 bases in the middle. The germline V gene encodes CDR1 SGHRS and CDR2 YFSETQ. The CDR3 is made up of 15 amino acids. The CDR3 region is CASSLAEGYSYEQYF. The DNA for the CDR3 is TGCGCCAGCAGCTTGGCCGAGGGTTACTCCTACGAGCAGTACTTC.

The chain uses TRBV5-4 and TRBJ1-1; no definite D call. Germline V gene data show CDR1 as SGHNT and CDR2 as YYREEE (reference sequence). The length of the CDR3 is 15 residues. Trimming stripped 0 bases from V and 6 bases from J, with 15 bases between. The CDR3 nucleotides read TGTGCCAGCAGCTTGGAACTCCGGGGTTCCGCTGAAGCTTTCTTT. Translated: CASSLELRGSAEAFF.